This T cell receptor (beta chain) came from a study of cytomegalovirus exposure and HLA in healthy donors. Study overall: Unique TCRs from HLA-typed donors, 80 million to 100 million of them, were held in an early data release.

The PCR used 60 Vbeta and 13 Jbeta primers. Produced via immunoSEQ multiplex PCR; TCRdb's table is partial and in-frame only. The table records 85,000 to 100,000 clones, around 64% of them present only once. Notes on the study in general: Association of a missense DCLRE1C variant with TCR beta V- and J-gene trimming was reported in a later analysis.

Notes on this clone: The antigen is unknown.

The germline V gene has CDR1 WSHSY and CDR2 SAAADI. The trim removed 2 bases at V and 4 bases at J, leaving 2 bases unmatched. The CDR3 loop spans 15 amino acids. This chain links TRBV10-2 with TRBJ2-1, with TRBD2 matching 10 bases. The receptor comes from a man aged 55 to 70 in good health and CMV-seronegative. The specimen sequenced was PBMCs. The CDR3 protein is CASSETSGAYNEQFF. The CDR3 DNA reads as TGCGCCAGCAGTGAGACTAGCGGGGCTTACAATGAGCAGTTCTTC.